These T cell receptor beta chains were read from a single sample in a study of blood T cells in healthy people across ages. One entry per CDR3 protein results from TCRdb running MiXCR on the 5' RACE reads. The sample shows around 670,000 distinct CDR3 sequences, 25% to 30% of them seen only once. The source material was blood. Receptor source: a woman older than 75 in good health. CDR3s include the opening cysteine and the closing phenylalanine or tryptophan. Fields, in order: J gene, V gene, D gene, clone size, CDR3 protein, CDR3 DNA. D genes are given only for firm matches. Expanded clones are given a class, and other clones once, few, many or no size at all.

j_gene: TRBJ1-5; v_gene: TRBV20-1; d_gene: .; abundance: many; CDR3aa: CSAHYRENGPQHF; CDR3nt: TGCAGTGCCCATTACAGGGAGAACGGGCCCCAGCATTTT
j_gene: TRBJ1-5; v_gene: TRBV28; d_gene: .; abundance: few; CDR3aa: CASSLSAQPQHF; CDR3nt: TGTGCCAGCAGTTTATCGGCCCAGCCCCAGCATTTT
j_gene: TRBJ1-5; v_gene: TRBV20-1; d_gene: .; abundance: many; CDR3aa: CSANSGHHSNQPQHF; CDR3nt: TGCAGTGCTAATTCGGGACACCATAGCAATCAGCCCCAGCATTTT
j_gene: TRBJ2-3; v_gene: TRBV12-3/TRBV12-4; d_gene: TRBD1; abundance: .; CDR3aa: CASSPKTGFTDTQYF; CDR3nt: TGTGCCAGCAGTCCCAAGACAGGGTTCACAGATACGCAGTATTTT
j_gene: TRBJ1-6; v_gene: TRBV5-6; d_gene: .; abundance: many; CDR3aa: CASSTQGKYSSPLHF; CDR3nt: TGTGCCAGCAGCACACAGGGAAAGTACAGTTCACCCCTCCACTTT
j_gene: TRBJ2-3; v_gene: TRBV4-3; d_gene: .; abundance: many; CDR3aa: CASSPRTYTDTQYF; CDR3nt: TGCGCCAGCAGCCCGCGGACTTACACAGATACGCAGTATTTT
j_gene: TRBJ2-6; v_gene: TRBV3-1; d_gene: TRBD1; abundance: .; CDR3aa: CASSQEARGTGANVLTF; CDR3nt: TGTGCCAGCAGCCAAGAGGCCAGGGGGACTGGGGCCAACGTCCTGACTTTC
j_gene: TRBJ2-6; v_gene: TRBV14; d_gene: .; abundance: .; CDR3aa: CASSLPTF; CDR3nt: TGTGCCAGCAGCCTTCCGACTTTC
j_gene: TRBJ2-5; v_gene: TRBV20-1; d_gene: TRBD2; abundance: .; CDR3aa: CSALGLAGETQYF; CDR3nt: TGCAGTGCCTTAGGACTAGCGGGAGAGACCCAGTACTTC
j_gene: TRBJ1-1; v_gene: TRBV2; d_gene: .; abundance: .; CDR3aa: CAGHGEALKAFF; CDR3nt: TGTGCCGGCCACGGGGAGGCTTTGAAGGCTTTCTTT
j_gene: TRBJ2-3; v_gene: TRBV20-1; d_gene: .; abundance: many; CDR3aa: CSAPRGELRKTDTQYF; CDR3nt: TGCAGTGCTCCAAGGGGGGAGTTGAGGAAAACAGATACGCAGTATTTT
j_gene: TRBJ2-3; v_gene: TRBV6-6; d_gene: .; abundance: many; CDR3aa: CASSYPGRTDTQYF; CDR3nt: TGTGCCAGCAGTTACCCTGGGAGGACAGATACGCAGTATTTT
j_gene: TRBJ1-1; v_gene: TRBV7-9; d_gene: .; abundance: many; CDR3aa: CASSPAGVLGTEAFF; CDR3nt: TGTGCCAGCTCCCCGGCGGGGGTCCTCGGAACTGAAGCTTTCTTT
j_gene: TRBJ1-4; v_gene: TRBV4-3; d_gene: TRBD1; abundance: many; CDR3aa: CASSQGTGGRKLFF; CDR3nt: TGCGCCAGCAGCCAAGGGACAGGGGGTAGGAAACTGTTTTTT
j_gene: TRBJ2-5; v_gene: TRBV5-5; d_gene: .; abundance: many; CDR3aa: CASSLEAGRGETQYF; CDR3nt: TGTGCCAGCAGCTTGGAGGCAGGGCGGGGAGAGACCCAGTACTTC
j_gene: TRBJ2-3; v_gene: TRBV7-2; d_gene: TRBD2; abundance: .; CDR3aa: CASSLGLTSGGLGGQYF; CDR3nt: TGTGCCAGCAGCTTAGGGCTGACTAGCGGGGGTTTGGGGGGGCAGTATTTT
j_gene: TRBJ2-7; v_gene: TRBV15; d_gene: .; abundance: .; CDR3aa: CATSRNRDSDEQYF; CDR3nt: TGTGCCACCAGCAGGAACAGGGACTCGGACGAGCAGTACTTC
j_gene: TRBJ2-2; v_gene: TRBV12-3/TRBV12-4; d_gene: TRBD1; abundance: few; CDR3aa: CASSPDRGDTGELFF; CDR3nt: TGTGCCAGCAGTCCTGACAGGGGGGACACCGGGGAGCTGTTTTTT
j_gene: TRBJ1-6; v_gene: TRBV28; d_gene: .; abundance: .; CDR3aa: CASRLEAGYNSPLHF; CDR3nt: TGTGCCAGCAGACTAGAGGCAGGTTATAATTCACCCCTCCACTTT
j_gene: TRBJ2-3; v_gene: TRBV20-1; d_gene: TRBD2; abundance: many; CDR3aa: CSADRPSGRTDTQYF; CDR3nt: TGCAGTGCGGACCGACCTAGCGGCCGCACAGATACGCAGTATTTT
j_gene: TRBJ2-2; v_gene: TRBV7-3; d_gene: TRBD1; abundance: .; CDR3aa: CASSPQGQGIGGELFF; CDR3nt: TGTGCCAGCAGCCCCCAAGGACAGGGCATCGGCGGGGAGCTGTTTTTT
j_gene: TRBJ1-2; v_gene: TRBV20-1; d_gene: .; abundance: .; CDR3aa: CSARVADNYGYTF; CDR3nt: TGCAGTGCTAGAGTGGCGGATAACTATGGCTACACCTTC
j_gene: TRBJ2-4; v_gene: TRBV2; d_gene: .; abundance: many; CDR3aa: CASSVWGAKNIQYF; CDR3nt: TGTGCCAGCAGTGTGTGGGGAGCCAAAAACATTCAGTACTTC
j_gene: TRBJ1-4; v_gene: TRBV6-6; d_gene: TRBD1; abundance: .; CDR3aa: CASSYSSQGDEKLFF; CDR3nt: TGTGCCAGCAGTTACTCCTCGCAGGGGGATGAAAAACTGTTTTTT
j_gene: TRBJ1-6; v_gene: TRBV6-5; d_gene: TRBD1; abundance: .; CDR3aa: CASSNRGDNSPLHF; CDR3nt: TGTGCCAGCAGCAACAGGGGTGATAATTCACCCCTCCACTTT
j_gene: TRBJ2-5; v_gene: TRBV23-1; d_gene: .; abundance: .; CDR3aa: CASSQSPRGYF; CDR3nt: TGCGCCAGCAGTCAATCACCCAGGGGGTACTTC
j_gene: TRBJ1-2; v_gene: TRBV6-5; d_gene: TRBD1; abundance: many; CDR3aa: CASSYDPRGQSNGYTF; CDR3nt: TGTGCCAGCAGTTACGACCCCCGGGGACAGTCAAACGGCTACACCTTC
j_gene: TRBJ2-3; v_gene: TRBV5-5; d_gene: TRBD2; abundance: .; CDR3aa: CASSRTSELDTQYF; CDR3nt: TGTGCCAGCAGTCGCACTAGCGAGCTAGATACGCAGTATTTT
j_gene: TRBJ1-5; v_gene: TRBV19; d_gene: .; abundance: .; CDR3aa: CASSIDLTGNQPQHF; CDR3nt: TGTGCCAGTAGTATAGATCTGACTGGCAATCAGCCCCAGCATTTT
j_gene: TRBJ2-3; v_gene: TRBV27; d_gene: .; abundance: .; CDR3aa: CASSTTGVTSTDTQYF; CDR3nt: TGTGCCAGCAGTACCACCGGGGTAACTAGCACAGATACGCAGTATTTT
j_gene: TRBJ2-2; v_gene: TRBV24-1; d_gene: .; abundance: .; CDR3aa: CATSDGDFMGTGEPFF; CDR3nt: TGTGCCACCAGTGATGGGGACTTCATGGGGACCGGGGAGCCGTTTTTT
j_gene: TRBJ2-6; v_gene: TRBV6-2/TRBV6-3; d_gene: TRBD1; abundance: many; CDR3aa: CASSLDRSGANVLTF; CDR3nt: TGTGCCAGCAGCTTGGACAGGTCTGGGGCCAACGTCCTGACTTTC
j_gene: TRBJ2-7; v_gene: TRBV7-8; d_gene: .; abundance: .; CDR3aa: CASSGVEAYEQYF; CDR3nt: TGTGCCAGCAGCGGGGTCGAGGCCTACGAGCAGTACTTC
j_gene: TRBJ1-1; v_gene: TRBV6-5; d_gene: TRBD1; abundance: many; CDR3aa: CASHRGTMNTEAFF; CDR3nt: TGTGCCAGCCACAGGGGGACCATGAACACTGAAGCTTTCTTT
j_gene: TRBJ2-7; v_gene: TRBV21-1; d_gene: .; abundance: .; CDR3aa: CATFQDRIHPASYEQYF; CDR3nt: TGTGCCACGTTCCAGGACAGGATTCATCCCGCCTCCTACGAGCAGTACTTC
j_gene: TRBJ2-5; v_gene: TRBV19; d_gene: TRBD1; abundance: .; CDR3aa: CASNPGGQGETQYF; CDR3nt: TGTGCCAGTAACCCTGGCGGACAGGGCGAGACCCAGTACTTC
j_gene: TRBJ1-2; v_gene: TRBV10-3; d_gene: .; abundance: many; CDR3aa: CAITPSGSPGQGYTF; CDR3nt: TGTGCCATCACCCCGTCCGGGTCCCCTGGCCAGGGCTACACCTTC
j_gene: TRBJ2-3; v_gene: TRBV14; d_gene: .; abundance: many; CDR3aa: CASSQGFGQSTDTQYF; CDR3nt: TGTGCCAGCAGCCAAGGTTTTGGACAGAGCACAGATACGCAGTATTTT
j_gene: TRBJ1-1; v_gene: TRBV2; d_gene: .; abundance: .; CDR3aa: CASSEALRSNTEAFF; CDR3nt: TGTGCCAGCAGTGAAGCGCTGCGGTCGAACACTGAAGCTTTCTTT
j_gene: TRBJ2-5; v_gene: TRBV7-9; d_gene: TRBD1; abundance: .; CDR3aa: CASSPRTGVCGTQYF; CDR3nt: TGCGCCAGCAGCCCCAGGACAGGGGTCTGCGGGACCCAGTACTTC
j_gene: TRBJ2-3; v_gene: TRBV20-1; d_gene: TRBD1; abundance: .; CDR3aa: CSAPLTGEADTQYF; CDR3nt: TGCAGTGCCCCCTTGACAGGGGAGGCAGATACGCAGTATTTT
j_gene: TRBJ2-1; v_gene: TRBV12-3/TRBV12-4; d_gene: TRBD2; abundance: many; CDR3aa: CASRGTSSPNNEQFF; CDR3nt: TGTGCCAGCAGGGGGACTAGCTCCCCAAACAATGAGCAGTTCTTC
j_gene: TRBJ2-7; v_gene: TRBV19; d_gene: .; abundance: many; CDR3aa: CASKPTDQYEQYF; CDR3nt: TGTGCCAGTAAGCCTACAGACCAATACGAGCAGTACTTC
j_gene: TRBJ2-1; v_gene: TRBV6-1; d_gene: .; abundance: .; CDR3aa: CASSETGPYNEQFF; CDR3nt: TGTGCCAGCAGTGAAACTGGGCCTTACAATGAGCAGTTCTTC
j_gene: TRBJ2-5; v_gene: TRBV5-1; d_gene: TRBD2; abundance: many; CDR3aa: CASSATSGGWTQYF; CDR3nt: TGCGCCAGCAGCGCGACTAGCGGGGGGTGGACCCAGTACTTC
j_gene: TRBJ2-5; v_gene: TRBV11-2; d_gene: TRBD2; abundance: few; CDR3aa: CASSLQSGGIYNEQYF; CDR3nt: TGTGCCAGCAGCTTACAATCCGGGGGGATATACAATGAGCAGTACTTC
j_gene: TRBJ2-7; v_gene: TRBV5-1; d_gene: .; abundance: .; CDR3aa: CASSTVPALSSYEQYF; CDR3nt: TGCGCCAGCAGCACCGTCCCAGCGCTGAGCTCCTACGAGCAGTACTTC
j_gene: TRBJ2-7; v_gene: TRBV20-1; d_gene: .; abundance: .; CDR3aa: CSAREWAVSSYEQYF; CDR3nt: TGCAGTGCTAGAGAATGGGCGGTTAGCTCCTACGAGCAGTACTTC
j_gene: TRBJ1-2; v_gene: TRBV7-2; d_gene: .; abundance: many; CDR3aa: CASSPNRDYGYTF; CDR3nt: TGTGCCAGCAGCCCAAACAGGGACTATGGCTACACCTTC
j_gene: TRBJ2-6; v_gene: TRBV7-8; d_gene: .; abundance: many; CDR3aa: CASSWGQSSGANVLTF; CDR3nt: TGTGCCAGCAGCTGGGGACAAAGCTCTGGGGCCAACGTCCTGACTTTC
j_gene: TRBJ1-4; v_gene: TRBV7-9; d_gene: .; abundance: many; CDR3aa: CASSLRIETNEKLFF; CDR3nt: TGTGCCAGCAGCTTGAGGATCGAGACTAATGAAAAACTGTTTTTT
j_gene: TRBJ1-1; v_gene: TRBV14; d_gene: .; abundance: few; CDR3aa: CASSRLGWNTEAFF; CDR3nt: TGTGCCAGCAGCCGATTGGGCTGGAACACTGAAGCTTTCTTT
j_gene: TRBJ2-1; v_gene: TRBV5-1; d_gene: .; abundance: once; CDR3aa: CASTQGYSYNEQFF; CDR3nt: TGCGCCAGCACACAGGGATATTCCTACAATGAGCAGTTCTTC
j_gene: TRBJ2-6; v_gene: TRBV5-1; d_gene: .; abundance: .; CDR3aa: CASRTSGANVRTF; CDR3nt: TGCGCCAGCAGGACCTCTGGGGCCAACGTCCGGACTTTC
j_gene: TRBJ2-3; v_gene: TRBV20-1; d_gene: .; abundance: many; CDR3aa: CSAMSQTSTDTQYF; CDR3nt: TGCAGTGCTATGTCCCAGACGAGCACAGATACGCAGTATTTT
j_gene: TRBJ1-5; v_gene: TRBV4-2; d_gene: .; abundance: .; CDR3aa: CASSQGPQGPYSNQPQHF; CDR3nt: TGTGCCAGCAGCCAAGGACCACAGGGCCCTTATAGCAATCAGCCCCAGCATTTT